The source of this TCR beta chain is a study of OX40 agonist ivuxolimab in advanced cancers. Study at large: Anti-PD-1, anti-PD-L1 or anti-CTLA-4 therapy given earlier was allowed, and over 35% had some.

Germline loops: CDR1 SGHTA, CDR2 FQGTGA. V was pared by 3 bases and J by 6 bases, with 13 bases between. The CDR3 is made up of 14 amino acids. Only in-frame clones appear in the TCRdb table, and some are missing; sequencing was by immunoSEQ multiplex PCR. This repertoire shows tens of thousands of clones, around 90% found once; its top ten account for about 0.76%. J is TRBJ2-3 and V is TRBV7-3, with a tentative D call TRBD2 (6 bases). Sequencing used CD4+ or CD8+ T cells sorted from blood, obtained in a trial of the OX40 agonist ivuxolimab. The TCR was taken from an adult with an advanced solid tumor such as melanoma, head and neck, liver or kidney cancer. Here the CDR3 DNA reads TGTGCCAGCAGCTTCGGCGGGATGGGTGATACGCAGTATTTT. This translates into CASSFGGMGDTQYF.